Sequencing of this T cell receptor (beta chain) was carried out in a study of T-cell reconstitution after alpha-beta-depleted transplantation in children. The TCRbeta library was prepared with unique molecular identifiers. TCRdb reprocessed the PCR reads via MiXCR and lists one record per CDR3 protein. The sample contains 700,000 to 950,000 distinct CDR3 sequences, around 15% of which appear only once. This clonotype was seen a handful of times. V lost 8 bases and J lost 0; bases outside the gene matches: 6. The V gene's germline CDR1 is KGHDR and CDR2 SFDVKD. The CDR3 length is 15 residues. The rearrangement uses TRBV24-1 and TRBJ2-1, with 7 bases aligning to TRBD2. The clonotype was recovered from a male patient aged 10-17 years who had a stem cell transplant for acute lymphoblastic leukemia, so the T cells may come from the graft donor. The sequencing used PBMCs, mostly from graft donor cells, collected 360 days after TCRalphabeta/CD19-depleted stem cell transplant. This CDR3 is CATKSGTSSYNEQFF. The DNA of the CDR3 is TGTGCCACCAAGAGCGGGACGAGCTCCTACAATGAGCAGTTCTTC.